These 25 T cell receptor beta chains came from one sample sequenced in a study of neurological immune-mediated disorders. One entry per CDR3 protein results from TCRdb running MiXCR on the 5' RACE reads. The table lists about 19,000 distinct CDR3 sequences, about 2.5% of them singletons. Sequenced material: PBMCs. Every receptor here comes from a young woman with multiple sclerosis.

This clonotype was counted a single time. The genes are TRBV20-1 and TRBJ2-3, with a tentative D call TRBD2 (6 bases). Germline-derived CDR1 and CDR2 are DFQATT and SNEGSKA (reference sequence). This CDR3 has 17 residues. The ends were cut back, 2 bases at V and 2 bases at J, with 20 bases in the middle. CDR3 sequence: CSARRLDQASDTDTQYF. CDR3 DNA sequence: TGCAGTGCTAGAAGGCTGGATCAGGCTAGCGACACAGATACGCAGTATTTT.

This clonotype was detected many times. V is TRBV7-9 and J is TRBJ1-2; 7 bases are a match to TRBD1. The germline gives CDR1 SEHNR, CDR2 FQNEAQ (reference sequence). V was clipped by 5 bases and J by 7 bases; unmatched bases: 4. This CDR3 is 12 amino acids long. The CDR3 region is CASSPNRGGYTF. CDR3 sequence (DNA): TGTGCCAGCAGCCCAAACAGGGGTGGCTACACCTTC.

This clonotype was seen at least ten times. The chain joins TRBV12-3 or TRBV12-4 to TRBJ2-2; unclear D gene. V was clipped by 0 bases and J by 7 bases, with 9 bases between them. The length of the CDR3 is 14 residues. The CDR3 here is CASSLAVRNGELFF. In DNA, the CDR3 is TGTGCCAGCAGTTTAGCGGTCCGGAACGGGGAGCTGTTTTTT.

Ten or more counts support this clonotype. J is TRBJ2-2 and V is TRBV6-1, with 12 bases identical to TRBD1. Trimming took 4 bases from V and 8 from J; bases not matched to a gene: 8. CDR1 is MNHNS and CDR2 is SASEGT in the germline V gene. CDR3 length: 16 amino acids. DNA for the CDR3: TGTGCCAGCAGTGGGGGGGACAGGGGGCGTTCAGGGGAGCTGTTTTTT. It encodes CASSGGDRGRSGELFF.

This clonotype is medium-sized (0.01 to 0.1%) by share. The chain couples TRBV7-3 to TRBJ2-3; TRBD1 matches at 7 bases. V shed 6 bases, J shed 6 bases, and the junction held 12 bases outside the gene matches. CDR1 and CDR2 from the germline V gene are SGHTA and FQGTGA. The CDR3 loop spans 15 amino acids. This chain's CDR3 is CASSPRQGVADTQYF. The CDR3 coding sequence is TGTGCCAGCAGTCCCCGTCAGGGGGTGGCGGATACGCAGTATTTT.

Many counts were recorded for this clonotype. The chain combines TRBV24-1 with TRBJ2-5; 7 nucleotides match TRBD2. Trimming cost V 10 bases and J 2 bases; bases outside gene matches: 6. The V gene's germline CDR1 is KGHDR and CDR2 SFDVKD. CDR3 length: 13 amino acids. The chain's CDR3 is CATGGGGQETQYF. As DNA, the CDR3 is TGTGCCACGGGCGGCGGGGGTCAAGAGACCCAGTACTTC.

The table lists this clonotype with many counts. The DNA of the CDR3 is TGTGCCAGCAGCCCGGGGGGAGCGGGAACCTACAATGAGCAGTTCTTC. Translation gives CASSPGGAGTYNEQFF. This chain uses TRBV7-3 with TRBJ2-1, with 7 nucleotides matching TRBD2. The junction had 9 bases not matched to a gene; V was cut back by 5 bases and J by 2 bases. Germline CDR1 reads SGHTA; CDR2 reads FQGTGA. CDR3 length: 16 residues.

This clonotype was counted at least ten times. CDR3 sequence: CASSFGPTGRVRETQYF. CDR3 sequence (DNA): TGTGCCAGCAGCTTTGGGCCTACAGGGAGGGTCAGGGAGACCCAGTACTTC. V is TRBV7-9 and J is TRBJ2-5; a possible D gene is TRBD2 (7 bases). Trimming left V 3 bases short and J 5 bases short, with 22 bases between. This CDR3 has 17 residues. CDR1 and CDR2 (germline): SEHNR, FQNEAQ (reference sequence). Complete variable domain (other parts from reference TRBV7-9 and TRBJ2-5): DTGVSQNPRHKITKRGQNVTFRCDPISEHNRLYWYRQTLGQGPEFLTYFQNEAQLEKSRLLSDRFSAERPKGSFSTLEIQRTEQGDSAMYLCASSFGPTGRVRETQYFGPGTRLLVL.

This clonotype was seen at least ten times. V usage is TRBV20-1 and J usage is TRBJ2-5, with D hard to call. V was clipped by 0 bases and J by 1 base, with 12 bases between them. Germline CDR1 and CDR2: DFQATT and SNEGSKA (reference sequence). The CDR3 sequence is 15 residues long. This CDR3 is CSARDPWQSQETQYF. The CDR3 nucleotides are TGCAGTGCTAGAGATCCATGGCAGAGCCAAGAGACCCAGTACTTC.

This clonotype was counted ten times or more. The gene calls are TRBV24-1 and TRBJ2-5, with D perhaps matching TRBD1 or TRBD2 (7 bases each). Germline loops: CDR1 KGHDR, CDR2 SFDVKD. This CDR3 spans 16 amino acids. V gave up 4 bases and J gave up 3 bases, with 17 bases separating them. This CDR3 reads CATSELDRAGEETQYF. The DNA for the CDR3 is TGTGCCACCAGTGAACTAGACAGGGCGGGGGAAGAGACCCAGTACTTC.

This clonotype was recorded at least ten times. The gene calls are TRBV6-5 and TRBJ1-2; D not resolved. The CDR3 length is 14 residues. V was shortened by 0 bases and J by 2 bases, with 7 bases between the two germline ends. CDR1 and CDR2 from the germline V gene are MNHEY and SVGAGI. The CDR3 DNA reads as TGTGCCAGCAGTTACTCGCCGGGGAACTATGGCTACACCTTC. It yields the protein CASSYSPGNYGYTF.

This clonotype was counted at least ten times. V usage is TRBV20-1 and J usage is TRBJ1-4, with a possible D match to TRBD1 (6 bases). CDR1 is DFQATT, CDR2 SNEGSKA, per germline (reference sequence). V was shortened by 3 bases and J by 3 bases, with 11 bases between the two germline ends. The CDR3 sequence is 14 residues long. The CDR3 sequence: CSARSGTPNEKLFF. The CDR3 DNA follows: TGCAGTGCTAGGAGCGGGACACCTAATGAAAAACTGTTTTTT.

The table lists this clonotype with many counts. This chain uses TRBV12-3 or TRBV12-4 with TRBJ1-2; D is unclear. Trimming pared 3 bases from V and 6 bases from J, leaving 11 bases between. The CDR3 is 13 amino acids. The CDR3 DNA sequence: TGTGCCAGCAGTTTGCGGCCGGGAGATGGCTACACCTTC. Amino acids: CASSLRPGDGYTF.

This clonotype was counted at least ten times. The chain links TRBV20-1 to TRBJ2-7; 12 bases align to TRBD1. The germline CDR1 and CDR2 sequences are DFQATT and SNEGSKA (reference sequence). V was pared by 1 base and J by 4 bases, with 8 bases of the junction left unmatched. This CDR3 has 16 amino acids. CDR3 DNA sequence: TGCAGTGCTAGAGGAGCCCGGGACAGGGGGCTTTACGAGCAGTACTTC. Protein: CSARGARDRGLYEQYF.

This clonotype was picked up many times. The CDR3 here is CASSVGKGGYEQYF. The CDR3 coding sequence is TGTGCCAGCAGCGTAGGGAAGGGGGGATACGAGCAGTACTTC. The chain links TRBV9 to TRBJ2-7; either TRBD1 or TRBD2 may supply D (6 bases each). V was trimmed by 0 bases and J by 4 bases, leaving 11 bases between them. Germline values: CDR1 SGDLS, CDR2 YYNGEE. The CDR3 runs to 14 residues.

The table lists this clonotype with many counts. V usage is TRBV7-2 and J usage is TRBJ2-3; maybe TRBD2 (5 bases). CDR3 length equals 16 residues. Germline V gene data show CDR1 as SGHTA and CDR2 as FQGNSA. The germline V and J ends were trimmed by 4 bases and 2 bases, with 16 bases remaining between them. The CDR3 region is CASSSGLNYYTDTQYF. The DNA of the CDR3 is TGTGCCAGCAGCTCCGGACTTAATTACTACACAGATACGCAGTATTTT.

This clonotype was seen once. The chain recombines TRBV10-2 with TRBJ2-7; D uncertain. Germline CDR1 WSHSY, CDR2 SAAADI. Trimming stripped 4 bases from V and 2 bases from J, with 9 bases between. The CDR3 covers 13 residues. CDR3 DNA sequence: TGCGCCAGCAGTGCGGGCCGCCCCTACGAGCAGTACTTC. Amino acids: CASSAGRPYEQYF.

Many counts were recorded for this clonotype. The V and J genes are TRBV20-1 and TRBJ2-5, with D possibly matching TRBD2 (5 bases). Germline CDR1 DFQATT, CDR2 SNEGSKA (reference sequence). The CDR3 covers 14 residues. Trimming stripped 0 bases from V and 1 base from J, with 9 bases between. The CDR3: CSARDPRGQETQYF. CDR3 nucleotide sequence: TGCAGTGCTAGAGATCCCCGGGGCCAAGAGACCCAGTACTTC.

This clonotype was seen many times. V is TRBV14 and J is TRBJ1-2, with D unclear. CDR1 SGHDN and CDR2 FVKESK come from the germline V gene. There are 14 residues in the CDR3. Deletions cut 2 bases from V and 6 bases from J, with 13 bases between. The CDR3 spells CASSQSREGNGYTF. Here the CDR3 DNA reads TGTGCCAGCAGCCAATCCCGTGAAGGGAATGGCTACACCTTC.

This clonotype was counted at least ten times. The chain carries TRBV12-3 or TRBV12-4 and TRBJ1-1, with D perhaps matching TRBD1 (6 bases). The germline V and J ends were trimmed by 5 bases and 4 bases, with 14 bases remaining between them. The CDR3 totals 14 residues. The CDR3 region is CASSPGTGFTEAFF. The CDR3 DNA sequence: TGTGCCAGCAGTCCGGGAACAGGGTTCACTGAAGCTTTCTTT.

This clonotype was observed many times. The genes are TRBV15 and TRBJ2-1, with D tentatively TRBD1 (6 bases). The CDR3 contains 13 residues. The germline V gene has CDR1 LNHNV and CDR2 YYDKDF (reference sequence). The V gene lost 5 bases and the J gene lost 8 bases, with 13 bases spanning the gap. The CDR3 loop is CATSPGHGDEQFF. The CDR3 nucleotides read TGTGCCACCAGCCCGGGACACGGGGATGAGCAGTTCTTC.

This clonotype was found many times. The V and J genes are TRBV28 and TRBJ1-6; perhaps TRBD1 as D (6 bases). CDR3 length: 14 amino acids. The V gene's germline CDR1 is MDHEN and CDR2 SYDVKM. Deletions cut 6 bases from V and 8 bases from J, with 14 bases between. CDR3 amino acids: CASRGSGVHSPLHF. The DNA of the CDR3 is TGTGCCAGCAGGGGGTCAGGGGTCCATTCACCCCTCCACTTT.

This clonotype was observed a few times. The chain links TRBV20-1 to TRBJ2-3; tentatively, D is TRBD1 (6 bases). The CDR3 has 13 amino acids. Germline-derived CDR1 and CDR2 are DFQATT and SNEGSKA (reference sequence). CDR3 nucleotide sequence: TGCAGGGCTTCAGGGGATCGCACAGATACGCAGTATTTT. Translation gives CRASGDRTDTQYF.

Only a few counts were recorded for this clonotype. A much larger clone lies a single base off, so this may be a read error. CDR3 protein: CAISPTSGNTDTQYF. The CDR3 DNA reads TGTGCCATCAGTCCTACTAGCGGAAACACAGATACGCAGTATTTT. The chain is built from TRBV10-3 and TRBJ2-3, with 8 bases identical to TRBD2. Trimming took 5 bases from V and 2 from J; bases not matched to a gene: 6. This CDR3 has 15 residues. Germline V gives CDR1 ENHRY, CDR2 SYGVKD.

The table lists this clonotype with a few counts. It may be a read error: a sequence one base away is much more abundant. The chain has TRBV7-3 and TRBJ1-1; no definite D call. CDR3 size: 13 residues. With 5 bases removed from V and 5 bases from J, the gap between germline ends came to 12 bases. CDR1 is SGHTA and CDR2 is FQGTGA in the germline V gene. CDR3 sequence reads: CASSARKWTEAFF. The CDR3 nucleotides are TGTGCCAGCAGCGCGAGAAAGTGGACTGAAGCTTTCTTT.